Detailed here is one T cell receptor (beta chain). V shed 6 bases and J shed 6 bases, with 9 bases lying between them. CDR1 and CDR2 from the germline V gene are MDHEN and SYDVKM. The CDR3 is 11 residues long. Each CDR3 protein gets one entry after TCRdb re-called the RT-PCR reads with MiXCR. The table records 650,000 to 800,000 distinct CDR3 sequences, 12% to 15% of them present only once. Material: memory CD4+ T cells from blood. The V call is TRBV28, the J call TRBJ2-7, with D perhaps TRBD2 (6 bases). The clonotype originates from a female donor in good health, serving as a healthy control. CDR3 sequence: CASRGDFEQYF. The CDR3, as DNA: TGTGCCAGCAGAGGGGACTTCGAGCAGTACTTC.